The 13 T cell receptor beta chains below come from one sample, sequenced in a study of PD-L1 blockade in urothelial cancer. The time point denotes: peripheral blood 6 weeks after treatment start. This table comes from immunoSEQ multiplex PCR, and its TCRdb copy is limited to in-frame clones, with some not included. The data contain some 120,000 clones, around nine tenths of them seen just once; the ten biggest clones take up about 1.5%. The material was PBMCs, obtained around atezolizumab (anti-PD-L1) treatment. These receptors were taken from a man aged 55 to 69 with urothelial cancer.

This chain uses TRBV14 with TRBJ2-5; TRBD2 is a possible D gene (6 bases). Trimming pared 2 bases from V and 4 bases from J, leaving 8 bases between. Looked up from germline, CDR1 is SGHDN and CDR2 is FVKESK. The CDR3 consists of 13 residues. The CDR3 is CASSQWRGETQYF. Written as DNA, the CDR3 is TGTGCCAGCAGCCAATGGAGGGGAGAGACCCAGTACTTC. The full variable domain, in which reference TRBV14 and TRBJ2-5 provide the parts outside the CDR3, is EAGVTQFPSHSVIEKGQTVTLRCDPISGHDNLYWYRRVMGKEIKFLLHFVKESKQDESGMPNNRFLAERTGGTYSTLKVQPAELEDSGVYFCASSQWRGETQYFGPGTRLLVL.

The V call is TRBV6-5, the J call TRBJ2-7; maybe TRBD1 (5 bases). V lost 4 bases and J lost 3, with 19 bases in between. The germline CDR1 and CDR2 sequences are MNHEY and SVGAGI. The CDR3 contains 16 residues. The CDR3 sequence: CASSSHGQGRFYEQYF. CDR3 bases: TGTGCCAGCAGTTCCCACGGGCAGGGCCGATTCTACGAGCAGTACTTC.

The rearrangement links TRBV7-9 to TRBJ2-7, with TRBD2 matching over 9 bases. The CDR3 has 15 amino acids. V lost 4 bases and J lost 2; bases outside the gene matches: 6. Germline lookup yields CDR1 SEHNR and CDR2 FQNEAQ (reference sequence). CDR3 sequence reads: CASSSGRGGTYEQYF. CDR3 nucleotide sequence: TGTGCCAGCAGCTCAGGGCGGGGGGGAACCTACGAGCAGTACTTC. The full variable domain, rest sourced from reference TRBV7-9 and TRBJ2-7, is DTGVSQNPRHKITKRGQNVTFRCDPISEHNRLYWYRQTLGQGPEFLTYFQNEAQLEKSRLLSDRFSAERPKGSFSTLEIQRTEQGDSAMYLCASSSGRGGTYEQYFGPGTRLTVT.

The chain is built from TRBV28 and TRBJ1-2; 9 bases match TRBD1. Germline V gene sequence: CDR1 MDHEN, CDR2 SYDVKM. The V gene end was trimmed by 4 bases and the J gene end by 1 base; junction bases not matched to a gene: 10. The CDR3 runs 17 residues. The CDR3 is CASSSTGGQLLNYGYTF. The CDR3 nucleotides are TGTGCCAGCAGTTCAACAGGGGGCCAGCTTCTTAACTATGGCTACACCTTC.

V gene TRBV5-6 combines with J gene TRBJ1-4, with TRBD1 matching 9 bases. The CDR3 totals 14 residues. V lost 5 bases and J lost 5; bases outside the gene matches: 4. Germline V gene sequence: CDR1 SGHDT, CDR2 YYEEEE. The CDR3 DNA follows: TGTGCCAGCAGTTTGACAGGGGGAAATGAAAAACTGTTTTTT. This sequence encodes CASSLTGGNEKLFF.

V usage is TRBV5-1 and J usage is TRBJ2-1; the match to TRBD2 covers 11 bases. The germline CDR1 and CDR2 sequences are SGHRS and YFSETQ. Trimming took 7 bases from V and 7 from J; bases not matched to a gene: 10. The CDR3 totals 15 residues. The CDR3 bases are TGCGCCAGCGCCACGACGGTAGCGGGGGGGAATGAGCAGTTCTTC. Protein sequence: CASATTVAGGNEQFF.

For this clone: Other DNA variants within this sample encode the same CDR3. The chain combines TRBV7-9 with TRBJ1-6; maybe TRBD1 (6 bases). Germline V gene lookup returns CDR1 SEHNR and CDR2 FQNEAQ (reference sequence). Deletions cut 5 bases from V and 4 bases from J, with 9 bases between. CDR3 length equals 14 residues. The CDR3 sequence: CASSPGQYNSPLHF. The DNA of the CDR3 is TGTGCCAGCAGCCCCGGACAGTATAATTCACCCCTCCACTTT.

CDR3 sequence (DNA): TGTGCCAGCAGCCCCGGGATGTTTGGAAACATTCAGTACTTC. Translated, it gives CASSPGMFGNIQYF. The genes are TRBV2 and TRBJ2-4, with a tentative D call TRBD2 (5 bases). Germline V CDR1 and CDR2: SNHLY, FYNNEI. This CDR3 is built from 14 residues. Trimming removed 6 bases at V and 6 bases at J, with 15 bases between.

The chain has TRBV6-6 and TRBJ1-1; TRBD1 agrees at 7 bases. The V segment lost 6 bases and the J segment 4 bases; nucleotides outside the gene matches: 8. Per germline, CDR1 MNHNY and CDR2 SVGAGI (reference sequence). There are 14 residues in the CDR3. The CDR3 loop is CASRTTGEATEAFF. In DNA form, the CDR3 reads TGTGCCAGCAGGACTACAGGGGAGGCCACTGAAGCTTTCTTT.

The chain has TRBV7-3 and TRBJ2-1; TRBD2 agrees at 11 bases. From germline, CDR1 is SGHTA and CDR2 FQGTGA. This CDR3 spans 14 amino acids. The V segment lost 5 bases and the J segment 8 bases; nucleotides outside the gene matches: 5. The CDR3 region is CASSRTSGFYEQFF. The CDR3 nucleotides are TGTGCCAGCAGCCGGACTAGCGGGTTCTATGAGCAGTTCTTC.

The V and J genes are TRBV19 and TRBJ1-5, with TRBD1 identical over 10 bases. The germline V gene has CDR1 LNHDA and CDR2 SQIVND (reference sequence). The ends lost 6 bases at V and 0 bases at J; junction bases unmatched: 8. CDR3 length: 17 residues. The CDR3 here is CASSPGTGDNSNQPQHF. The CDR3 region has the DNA TGTGCCAGTAGCCCCGGGACAGGGGATAATAGCAATCAGCCCCAGCATTTT.

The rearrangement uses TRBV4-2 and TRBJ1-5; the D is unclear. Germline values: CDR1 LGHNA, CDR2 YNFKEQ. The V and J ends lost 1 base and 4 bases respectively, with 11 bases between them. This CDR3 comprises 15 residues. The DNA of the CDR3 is TGTGCCAGCAGCCAAGGGCGCCAGGTAAATCAGCCCCAGCATTTT. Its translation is CASSQGRQVNQPQHF.

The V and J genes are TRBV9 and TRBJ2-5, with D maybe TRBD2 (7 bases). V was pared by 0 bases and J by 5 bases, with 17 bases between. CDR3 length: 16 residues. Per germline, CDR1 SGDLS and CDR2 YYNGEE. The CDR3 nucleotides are TGTGCCAGCAGCGTAGATGCGGCGGGGGCTGGCGAGACCCAGTACTTC. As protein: CASSVDAAGAGETQYF.